This entry features one TCR beta chain sequence. V lost 1 base and J lost 6, with 21 bases in between. CDR1 and CDR2 (germline): SGHTA, FQGNSA. The CDR3 runs 17 residues. This sample was included in a study of blood T cell repertoires in COVID-19. Sequenced by immunoSEQ multiplex PCR; TCRdb stores in-frame clones only, minus some. Here the sample spans 95,000 to 100,000 clones, around 84% being singletons. The rearrangement links TRBV7-2 to TRBJ1-2; D is unclear. The sequencing input was peripheral blood. The receptor was isolated from a woman in her 70s with active or convalescent COVID-19. The CDR3 DNA reads as TGTGCCAGCAGCTTAGTACTCGGTCCAGGAAAATTCGATGGCTACACCTTC. Amino acid sequence: CASSLVLGPGKFDGYTF.